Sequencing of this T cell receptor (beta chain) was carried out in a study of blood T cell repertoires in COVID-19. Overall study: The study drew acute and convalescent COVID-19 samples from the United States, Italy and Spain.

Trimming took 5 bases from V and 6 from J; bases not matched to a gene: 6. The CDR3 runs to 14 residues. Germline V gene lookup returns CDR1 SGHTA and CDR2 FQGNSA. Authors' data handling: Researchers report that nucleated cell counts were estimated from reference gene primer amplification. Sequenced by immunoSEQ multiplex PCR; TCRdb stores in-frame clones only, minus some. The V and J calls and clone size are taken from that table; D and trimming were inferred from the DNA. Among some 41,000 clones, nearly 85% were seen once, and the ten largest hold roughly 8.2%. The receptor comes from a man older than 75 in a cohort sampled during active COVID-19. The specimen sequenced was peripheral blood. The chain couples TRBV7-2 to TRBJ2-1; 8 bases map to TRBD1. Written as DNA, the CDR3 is TGTGCCAGCAGCGTGAGGACAGGGCGCAATGAGCAGTTCTTC. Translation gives CASSVRTGRNEQFF.